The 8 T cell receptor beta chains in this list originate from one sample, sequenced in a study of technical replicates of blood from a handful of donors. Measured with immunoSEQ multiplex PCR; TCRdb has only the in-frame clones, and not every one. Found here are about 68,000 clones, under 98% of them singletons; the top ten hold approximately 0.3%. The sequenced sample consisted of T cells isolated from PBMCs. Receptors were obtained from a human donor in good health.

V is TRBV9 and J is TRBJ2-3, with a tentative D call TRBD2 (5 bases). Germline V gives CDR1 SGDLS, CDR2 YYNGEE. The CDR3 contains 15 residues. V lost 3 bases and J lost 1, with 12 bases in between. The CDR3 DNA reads TGTGCCAGCAGCGAACGGAGGTCCGGCACAGATACGCAGTATTTT. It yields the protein CASSERRSGTDTQYF.

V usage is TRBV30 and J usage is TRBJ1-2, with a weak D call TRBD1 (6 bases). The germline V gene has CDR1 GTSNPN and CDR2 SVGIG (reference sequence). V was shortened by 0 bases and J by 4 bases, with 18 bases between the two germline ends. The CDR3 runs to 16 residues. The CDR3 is CAWSVKRQVSGYGYTF. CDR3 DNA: TGTGCCTGGAGTGTGAAGAGACAGGTCTCGGGCTATGGCTACACCTTC.

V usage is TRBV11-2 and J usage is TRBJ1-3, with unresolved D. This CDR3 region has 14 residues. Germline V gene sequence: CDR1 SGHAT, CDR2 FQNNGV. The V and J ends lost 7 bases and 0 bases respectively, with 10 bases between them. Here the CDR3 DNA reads TGTGCCAGCACCTGGACTGGCTCTGGAAACACCATATATTTT. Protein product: CASTWTGSGNTIYF.

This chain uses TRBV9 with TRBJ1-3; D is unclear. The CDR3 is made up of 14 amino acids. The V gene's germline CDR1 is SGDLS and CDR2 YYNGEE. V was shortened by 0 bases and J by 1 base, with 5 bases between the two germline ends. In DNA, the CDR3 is TGTGCCAGCAGCGTAGATTTATCTGGAAACACCATATATTTT. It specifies CASSVDLSGNTIYF.

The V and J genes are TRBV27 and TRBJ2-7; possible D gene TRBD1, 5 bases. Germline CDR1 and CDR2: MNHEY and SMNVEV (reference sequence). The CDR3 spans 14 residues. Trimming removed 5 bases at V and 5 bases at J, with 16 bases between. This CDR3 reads CASSIRVSVDEQYF. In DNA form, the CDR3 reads TGTGCCAGCAGTATCAGGGTTTCGGTGGACGAGCAGTACTTC.

The CDR3 sequence is CASSSRGLAKNTGELFF. The CDR3 DNA reads as TGTGCCAGCAGCTCCAGAGGCCTAGCGAAGAACACCGGGGAGCTGTTTTTT. This sequence joins TRBV7-6 and TRBJ2-2; weak D call: TRBD2 (6 bases). Trimming shortened V by 4 bases and J by 1 base, and 16 bases separated the two germline ends. The CDR3 contains 17 residues. The germline V gene has CDR1 SGHVS and CDR2 FNYEAQ.

CDR3 bases: TGTGCCAGCAGTTGGGAGAGGTTCACTGAAGCTTTCTTT. Translating gives CASSWERFTEAFF. The chain has TRBV27 and TRBJ1-1; unclear D gene. The CDR3 is made up of 13 amino acids. CDR1 MNHEY and CDR2 SMNVEV come from the germline V gene (reference sequence). The V and J ends lost 4 bases and 4 bases respectively, with 10 bases between them.

The CDR3 DNA follows: TGTGCCAGCAGCTCCCCCTGGGGGCTAGACAATGAGCAGTTCTTC. As protein: CASSSPWGLDNEQFF. This chain joins TRBV5-4 and TRBJ2-1, with D possibly TRBD1 on 6 matching bases. The CDR3 runs 15 residues. Germline V gene sequence: CDR1 SGHNT, CDR2 YYREEE (reference sequence). Trimming took off 3 bases at V and 5 bases at J, with 15 bases between the two ends.